The rows below give T cell receptor beta chains drawn from one sample of a study of blood T cells in healthy people across ages. TCRdb fed the 5' RACE reads into MiXCR, producing one record per CDR3 protein. The table has about 800,000 distinct CDR3 sequences, roughly 25% seen once. This same sample was also part of a study on T cells of mothers and their children.

The sequenced sample consisted of blood. The receptors were sampled from a boy between 10 and 17 years old in good health. Each CDR3 is given with its conserved first and last residue. A D gene is named only where the DNA matches it firmly. Expanded clones get a size class; other rows say once, few or many, or leave the size out.

size	D	V	J	CDR3	DNA
.	.	TRBV5-1	TRBJ1-2	CASSLETPNYGYTF	TGCGCCAGCAGCTTGGAGACACCTAACTATGGCTACACCTTC
few	.	TRBV20-1	TRBJ1-1	CSAREEGLRAFF	TGCAGTGCTAGAGAGGAGGGATTGCGAGCTTTCTTT
few	.	TRBV12-5	TRBJ2-5	CASGFGVGWQETQYF	TGTGCTAGTGGTTTCGGCGTGGGGTGGCAAGAGACCCAGTACTTC
few	.	TRBV7-8	TRBJ2-7	CASSLETEIYEQYF	TGTGCCAGCAGCTTAGAGACTGAGATTTACGAGCAGTACTTC
.	.	TRBV4-3	TRBJ2-5	CASSQEIFGGHYSGTQYF	TGCGCCAGCAGCCAAGAAATTTTCGGGGGACACTATTCCGGGACCCAGTACTTC
.	.	TRBV7-9	TRBJ2-7	CASSLIGSGFDYEQYF	TGTGCCAGCAGCTTAATTGGTTCAGGGTTCGACTACGAGCAGTACTTC
.	TRBD1	TRBV20-1	TRBJ1-5	CSARGSGQGRVYQPQHF	TGCAGTGCTAGAGGATCCGGACAGGGCAGGGTCTATCAGCCCCAGCATTTT
.	.	TRBV19	TRBJ2-6	CASSIFSVNGVLTF	TGTGCCAGTAGTATTTTCTCAGTGAATGGCGTCCTGACTTTC
few	.	TRBV29-1	TRBJ1-3	CSVEGSGPGPSGNTIYF	TGCAGCGTTGAAGGGTCAGGTCCGGGACCCTCTGGAAACACCATATATTTT
few	.	TRBV24-1	TRBJ2-1	CATSDLFGELGSEQFF	TGTGCCACCAGTGATTTGTTCGGCGAGCTGGGTAGTGAGCAGTTCTTC
.	.	TRBV28	TRBJ1-6	CASSSGQINSPLHF	TGTGCCAGCAGTTCTGGACAGATTAATTCACCCCTCCACTTT
.	.	TRBV5-1	TRBJ1-3	CASSLGPQSGNTIYF	TGCGCCAGCAGCTTAGGACCCCAATCGGGCAACACCATATATTTT
.	.	TRBV30	TRBJ1-2	CAWSRGVGGYGYTF	TGTGCCTGGAGTCGGGGGGTGGGAGGGTATGGCTACACCTTC
few	.	TRBV5-1	TRBJ2-7	CASSLVVADEQYF	TGCGCCAGCAGCTTGGTAGTAGCGGACGAGCAGTACTTC
few	.	TRBV15	TRBJ2-2	CATSRDRTGELFF	TGTGCCACCAGCAGGGACCGGACAGGGGAGCTGTTTTTT
.	.	TRBV20-1	TRBJ2-7	CSARDRNGVYEQYF	TGCAGTGCTAGAGATCGTAACGGAGTCTACGAGCAGTACTTC
.	.	TRBV29-1	TRBJ1-4	CSVESEKLFF	TGCAGCGTTGAATCCGAAAAGCTGTTTTTT
many	.	TRBV6-5	TRBJ2-7	CASSQRGVSYEQYF	TGTGCCAGCAGTCAAAGGGGGGTCTCCTACGAGCAGTACTTC
.	.	TRBV20-1	TRBJ2-7	CSASQGQSPYEQYF	TGCAGTGCTAGCCAGGGACAATCGCCCTACGAGCAGTACTTC
few	TRBD1	TRBV3-1	TRBJ2-3	CASSQRTGITDTQYF	TGTGCCAGCAGCCAAAGGACAGGGATCACAGATACGCAGTATTTT
.	.	TRBV20-1	TRBJ2-4	CSASFVLGMGNIQYF	TGCAGTGCTAGTTTCGTCCTAGGGATGGGAAACATTCAGTACTTC
few	.	TRBV9	TRBJ1-2	CASSPGGGGPNYGYTF	TGTGCCAGCAGCCCGGGAGGGGGGGGGCCTAACTATGGCTACACCTTC
.	TRBD2	TRBV11-2	TRBJ2-3	CASSLVPYWSSGGSSTDTQYF	TGTGCCAGCAGCTTAGTCCCCTATTGGTCTAGCGGGGGGTCGAGCACAGATACGCAGTATTTT
.	.	TRBV29-1	TRBJ2-7	CSVFGRQSYEQYF	TGCAGCGTCTTCGGACGGCAATCCTACGAGCAGTACTTC
.	.	TRBV12-3/TRBV12-4	TRBJ2-3	CASDAGLTTDTQYF	TGTGCCAGCGATGCCGGACTGACGACAGATACGCAGTATTTT
many	.	TRBV6-5	TRBJ2-3	CASHKGRTGVVDTQYF	TGTGCCAGCCACAAGGGGAGGACGGGAGTAGTAGATACGCAGTATTTT
few	.	TRBV7-9	TRBJ2-1	CASSSFLGGSYNEQFF	TGTGCCAGCAGCTCCTTTCTGGGCGGCTCCTACAATGAGCAGTTCTTC
few	.	TRBV15	TRBJ2-3	CATSREYVPSGTDTQYF	TGTGCCACCAGCAGAGAATATGTCCCTAGCGGCACAGATACGCAGTATTTT
.	TRBD1	TRBV29-1	TRBJ1-1	CSIRQGMNTEAFF	TGCAGCATCCGACAGGGGATGAACACTGAAGCTTTCTTT
.	.	TRBV19	TRBJ1-2	CASSIDSGNGYTF	TGTGCCAGTAGTATAGATTCCGGGAATGGCTACACCTTC
few	.	TRBV7-2	TRBJ2-1	CASSFYDTNNEQFF	TGTGCCAGCAGCTTTTATGACACGAACAATGAGCAGTTCTTC
.	.	TRBV5-1	TRBJ1-1	CASSFTSAARKNTEAFF	TGCGCCAGCAGCTTTACGTCGGCAGCCAGAAAAAACACTGAAGCTTTCTTT
few	.	TRBV27	TRBJ1-6	CASSWGSNSPLHF	TGTGCCAGCAGTTGGGGCAGTAATTCACCCCTCCACTTT
.	TRBD1	TRBV27	TRBJ2-5	CASSLFPGGETQYF	TGTGCCAGCAGTTTATTCCCAGGGGGAGAGACCCAGTACTTC
.	.	TRBV11-1	TRBJ2-5	CASSPGVWVLEEEETQYF	TGTGCCAGCAGCCCCGGGGTTTGGGTACTAGAAGAAGAAGAGACCCAGTACTTC
few	.	TRBV6-5	TRBJ1-1	CASSGRGNTEAFF	TGTGCCAGCAGTGGACGGGGAAACACTGAAGCTTTCTTT
.	.	TRBV6-6	TRBJ2-1	CASSYSTSPEEQFF	TGTGCCAGCAGTTACTCTACGTCACCGGAAGAGCAGTTCTTC
.	.	TRBV12-3/TRBV12-4	TRBJ1-2	CASSLRDSSGYTF	TGTGCCAGCAGTTTAAGGGATTCTTCTGGCTACACCTTC
few	.	TRBV15	TRBJ1-1	CATSRDNTEAFF	TGTGCCACCAGCAGGGACAACACTGAAGCTTTCTTT
.	TRBD2	TRBV6-1	TRBJ2-5	CASSEVQRGPQETQYF	TGTGCCAGCAGTGAAGTTCAGCGGGGGCCGCAAGAGACCCAGTACTTC
few	.	TRBV5-4	TRBJ1-1	CASSFPGTVNTEAFF	TGTGCCAGCAGCTTCCCCGGGACGGTGAACACTGAAGCTTTCTTT
.	TRBD1	TRBV27	TRBJ2-7	CASSWGGQGMTYEQYF	TGTGCCAGCAGTTGGGGGGGACAGGGGATGACCTACGAGCAGTACTTC
once	.	TRBV6-1	TRBJ2-2	CASRDPGHLNTGELFF	TGTGCCAGCAGAGATCCGGGACACCTAAACACCGGGGAGCTGTTTTTT
.	TRBD2	TRBV9	TRBJ2-7	CASSVAQGLAYEQYF	TGCGCCAGCAGCGTAGCTCAGGGACTAGCCTACGAGCAGTACTTC
.	TRBD1	TRBV7-2	TRBJ1-1	CASRYPGTENTEAFF	TGTGCCAGCAGGTATCCTGGGACAGAGAACACTGAAGCTTTCTTT
many	.	TRBV21-1	TRBJ2-7	CASSKEREQGVAYEQYF	TGTGCCAGCAGCAAAGAGCGGGAACAGGGGGTTGCCTACGAGCAGTACTTC
.	TRBD2	TRBV7-2	TRBJ2-1	CASSLDLAGGPGEQFF	TGTGCCAGCAGCTTAGACTTAGCGGGAGGGCCTGGTGAGCAGTTCTTC
.	.	TRBV6-6	TRBJ2-1	CASSYGQGGETQFF	TGTGCCAGCAGTTACGGGCAGGGTGGGGAGACCCAGTTCTTC
few	.	TRBV5-4	TRBJ1-1	CASSLMRAMNTEAFF	TGTGCCAGCAGCCTAATGCGCGCCATGAACACTGAAGCTTTCTTT
.	.	TRBV7-9	TRBJ2-1	CASSLVLGLYNEQFF	TGTGCCAGCAGCTTAGTCTTGGGACTTTACAATGAGCAGTTCTTC
many	TRBD2	TRBV20-1	TRBJ2-7	CSASHTSGRLSDEQYF	TGCAGTGCTAGCCATACTAGCGGGAGGCTTTCGGACGAGCAGTACTTC
once	TRBD2	TRBV20-1	TRBJ2-1	CSARDQVAGALGNEQFF	TGCAGTGCTAGAGATCAAGTGGCGGGAGCCTTGGGCAATGAGCAGTTCTTC
.	.	TRBV28	TRBJ2-4	CASSLGGAQSLKNIQYF	TGTGCCAGCAGTTTGGGGGGAGCCCAATCTCTCAAAAACATTCAGTACTTC
.	TRBD2	TRBV7-3	TRBJ2-2	CASSHSGSSGELFF	TGTGCCAGCAGCCATAGCGGGAGCTCCGGGGAGCTGTTTTTT
.	.	TRBV9	TRBJ1-1	CASRETGSGKAFF	TGTGCCAGCAGAGAAACAGGGTCGGGGAAAGCTTTCTTT
.	.	TRBV7-9	TRBJ2-7	CASSLAQADHSYEQYF	TGTGCCAGCAGCTTAGCGCAGGCAGATCACTCCTACGAGCAGTACTTC
few	.	TRBV12-3/TRBV12-4	TRBJ2-7	CASSFEDSITYEQYF	TGTGCCAGCAGTTTTGAGGACAGTATCACCTACGAGCAGTACTTC
.	TRBD2	TRBV29-1	TRBJ2-3	CSVTGLREGTDTQYF	TGCAGCGTTACTGGACTGCGGGAGGGCACAGATACGCAGTATTTT